What follows is one T cell receptor beta chain and its context. The data were taken from a study of blood T cell repertoires in COVID-19. At the level of the study: The United States, Italy and Spain provided the acute and convalescent COVID-19 samples.

Data came from immunoSEQ multiplex PCR; TCRdb stores just in-frame clones and leaves some out. The sample holds about 150,000 clones, more than 85% seen once. Sequencing was performed on PBMCs or T cells enriched from blood (not recorded which). The sequence was obtained from a woman in her forties or fifties who had recovered from COVID-19.

The CDR3 spells CASSGQGSYEQYF. CDR3 in DNA: TGTGCCAGTAGCGGACAGGGATCCTACGAGCAGTACTTC. The chain uses TRBV19 and TRBJ2-7; 8 nucleotides align to TRBD1. J lost 1 base, V lost 6 bases, and 2 bases had no gene match. There are 13 residues in the CDR3. Germline CDR1 is LNHDA and CDR2 is SQIVND (reference sequence).